This TCR beta chain was sequenced in a study of blood T cell repertoires in COVID-19. Per germline, CDR1 WNHNN and CDR2 SYGVQD (reference sequence). The CDR3 consists of 15 residues. V dropped 2 bases and J dropped 1; count of bases not matched to a gene: 2. Original processing methods: Quantification of nucleated cells was approximated via reference gene primer amplification. Using immunoSEQ multiplex PCR, the repertoire was profiled, and TCRdb retains in-frame clones only, with some absent. Clone size and V and J calls were adopted from that table, with D and trimming inferred from the DNA. Among tens of thousands of clones listed, over 80% were seen once.

The gene calls are TRBV10-1 and TRBJ1-3, with TRBD1 matching 7 bases. The clonotype originates from a woman aged 80 or over with acute or convalescent COVID-19. Source material: peripheral blood. CDR3 DNA: TGCGCCAGCAGTGAGGAGGGGGCGTCTGGAAACACCATATATTTT. Translation gives CASSEEGASGNTIYF.